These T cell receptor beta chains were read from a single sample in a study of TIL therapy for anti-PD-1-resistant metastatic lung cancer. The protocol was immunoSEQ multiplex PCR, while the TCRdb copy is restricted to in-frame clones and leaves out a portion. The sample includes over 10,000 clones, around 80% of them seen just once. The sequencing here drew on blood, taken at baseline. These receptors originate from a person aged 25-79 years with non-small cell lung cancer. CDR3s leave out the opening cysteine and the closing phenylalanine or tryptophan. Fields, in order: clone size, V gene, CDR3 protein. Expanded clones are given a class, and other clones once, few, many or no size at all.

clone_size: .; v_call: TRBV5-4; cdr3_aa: ASSKTSGKSGELF
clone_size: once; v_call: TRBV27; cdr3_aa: ASSLRSTGELF
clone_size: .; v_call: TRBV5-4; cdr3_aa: ASSQGTSGRANEQF
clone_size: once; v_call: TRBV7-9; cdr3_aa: ASSLPRTGSPYEQY
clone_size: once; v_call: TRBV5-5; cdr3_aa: ASSAGLAGVTYNEQF
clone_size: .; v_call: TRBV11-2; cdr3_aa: ASRSNLGLRGEQF
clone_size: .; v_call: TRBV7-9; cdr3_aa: ASSPRLLGQGAVYGYT
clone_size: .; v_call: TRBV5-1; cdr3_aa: ASSTNRGGNIQY
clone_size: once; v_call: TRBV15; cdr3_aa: ATSRPQGANTEAF
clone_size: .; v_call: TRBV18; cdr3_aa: ASSGPGDSYEQY
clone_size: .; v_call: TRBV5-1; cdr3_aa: ASSLNGRAGETQY
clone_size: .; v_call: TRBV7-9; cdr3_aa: ASSLAGAAGNEQF
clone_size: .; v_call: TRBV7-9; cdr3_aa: ASSLLGTDEGNTIY
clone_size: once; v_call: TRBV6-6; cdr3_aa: ASSYWEKETQY
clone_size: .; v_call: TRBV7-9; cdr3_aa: ASSLAPFSGGTYNEQF
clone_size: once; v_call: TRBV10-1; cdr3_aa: ASSGGGRTEAF
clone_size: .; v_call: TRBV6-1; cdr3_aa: ASPGLNSGNTIY
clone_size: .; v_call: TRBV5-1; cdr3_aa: ASSFLGIGELF
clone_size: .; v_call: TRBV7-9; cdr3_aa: ASSLGGQGLDEQY
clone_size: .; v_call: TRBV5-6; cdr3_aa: ASSLGGGIAKNIQY
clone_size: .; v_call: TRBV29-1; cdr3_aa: SVAGTGEWNEQF
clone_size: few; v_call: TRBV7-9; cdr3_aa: ASSLGGSGTLSYEQY
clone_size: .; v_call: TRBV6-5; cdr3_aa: ASSPRTEEAF
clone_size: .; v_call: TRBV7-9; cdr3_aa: ASSPRIVGSGYTGELF
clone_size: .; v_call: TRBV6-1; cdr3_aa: ASSEGQGTYGYT
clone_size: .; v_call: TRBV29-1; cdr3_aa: SVEGRKNTGELF
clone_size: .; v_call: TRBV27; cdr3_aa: ASSLFMNNEQF
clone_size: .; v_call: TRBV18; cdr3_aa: ASSTWTGEEKLF
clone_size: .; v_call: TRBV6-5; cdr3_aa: ASSDSNLLYEQY
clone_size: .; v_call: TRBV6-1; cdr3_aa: ASRSGLAGADTQY
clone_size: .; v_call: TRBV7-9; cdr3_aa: ASSQPGSYEQY
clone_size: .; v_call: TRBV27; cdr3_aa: ASSPYGDTQY
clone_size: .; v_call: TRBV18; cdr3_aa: ASSPVGGSSYNEQF
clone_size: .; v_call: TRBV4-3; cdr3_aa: ASSLGLAGGETQY
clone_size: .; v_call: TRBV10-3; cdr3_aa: AISESGSGRVAEQF
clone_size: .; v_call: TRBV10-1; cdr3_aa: ASSAGGTDTQY
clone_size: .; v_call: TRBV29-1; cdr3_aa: SVEVAGVNTGELF
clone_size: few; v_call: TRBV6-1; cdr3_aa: ASSEAGTGGYEQY
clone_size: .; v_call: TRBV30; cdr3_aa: AWSVDGPESYEQY
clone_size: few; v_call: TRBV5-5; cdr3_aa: ASTLADTDTQY
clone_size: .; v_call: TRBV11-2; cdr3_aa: ASSPPGQGLIRAKNIQY
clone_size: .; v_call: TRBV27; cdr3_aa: ASRDRGQGGYT